The 22 T cell receptor beta chains below all came from one sample that was sequenced in a study of T cells after posttransplantation cyclophosphamide. Clones were sequenced by immunoSEQ multiplex PCR, and TCRdb holds only the in-frame ones, with some missing. Among some 4,000 clones listed, around 80% were seen once. Cyclophosphamide on days +3 and +4 followed busulfan-fludarabine conditioning and a marrow graft. Sample: PBMCs, taken after an allogeneic stem cell transplant with post-transplant cyclophosphamide. Source of these receptors: a female patient aged 50-60 years who received an allogeneic stem cell transplant from a related donor, was CMV-positive, and had no GVHD. Some T cells may arise from the graft donor.

This chain uses TRBV18 with TRBJ2-7; D gene uncertain. V dropped 6 bases and J dropped 2 bases, with 11 bases sitting between them. Looked up from germline, CDR1 is KGHSH and CDR2 is LQKENI. The length of the CDR3 is 13 residues. The CDR3 region has the DNA TGTGCCAGCTCGGGCAGTCAAACCTACGAGCAGTACTTC. This gives the protein CASSGSQTYEQYF.

This clone showed up just once. The V call is TRBV5-1, the J call TRBJ1-4; TRBD1 is a possible D gene (6 bases). The germline gives CDR1 SGHRS, CDR2 YFSETQ. V dropped 4 bases and J dropped 0 bases, with 16 bases sitting between them. This CDR3 is built from 17 residues. The CDR3 DNA sequence: TGCGCCAGCAGCCCCGGGACACTAGTTGCAACTAATGAAAAACTGTTTTTT. Translating it yields CASSPGTLVATNEKLFF.

In its sample, this clone was seen a few times. This rearrangement joins TRBV2 to TRBJ2-3; D is unresolved. V shed 7 bases and J shed 2 bases, with 7 bases lying between them. CDR3 length: 12 residues. Germline V gives CDR1 SNHLY, CDR2 FYNNEI. Here the CDR3 reads CASNPFTDTQYF. As DNA, the CDR3 is TGTGCCAGCAATCCTTTCACAGATACGCAGTATTTT.

In its sample, this clone was seen once. The rearrangement links TRBV19 to TRBJ2-1; tentatively, D is TRBD1 (5 bases). This CDR3 has 15 amino acids. Germline lookup yields CDR1 LNHDA and CDR2 SQIVND (reference sequence). Trimming took 3 bases from V and 2 from J, leaving 11 bases between them. The CDR3 region is CASSMVQGPYNEQFF. The CDR3, as DNA: TGTGCCAGTAGTATGGTCCAGGGCCCCTACAATGAGCAGTTCTTC.

The chain links TRBV12-5 to TRBJ2-1, with unresolved D. The CDR3 is 14 residues long. V lost 5 bases to trimming and J lost 10 bases, with 18 bases between them. Germline CDR1 reads LGHNT; CDR2 reads FRNRAP. DNA for the CDR3: TGTGCTAGTGGTGACTCCCCTAATGGCGAGGAGCAGTTCTTC. This gives the protein CASGDSPNGEEQFF. Full variable domain (missing parts from reference TRBV12-5 and TRBJ2-1): DARVTQTPRHKVTEMGQEVTMRCQPILGHNTVFWYRQTMMQGLELLAYFRNRAPLDDSGMPKDRFSAEMPDATLATLKIQPSEPRDSAVYFCASGDSPNGEEQFFGPGTRLTVL.

This CDR3 is CASSLLPDTEAFF. The CDR3, as DNA: TGTGCCAGCAGCTTGTTACCGGACACTGAAGCTTTCTTT. The genes are TRBV11-3 and TRBJ1-1; D ambiguous. V was pared by 3 bases and J by 3 bases, with 8 bases between. CDR1 is SGHNT, CDR2 YENEEA, per germline. The CDR3 length is 13 residues.

This chain links TRBV2 with TRBJ2-1; 14 positions agree with TRBD2. CDR3 length equals 15 residues. V lost 7 bases and J lost 9; bases outside the gene matches: 8. The germline CDR1 and CDR2 sequences are SNHLY and FYNNEI. The CDR3, as DNA: TGTGCCAGCACGACTAGCGGGGGGGCACTTGGTGAGCAGTTCTTC. Translating it yields CASTTSGGALGEQFF.

This chain uses TRBV6-1 with TRBJ1-1, with D unresolved. The CDR3 consists of 11 residues. Trimming left V 6 bases short and J 8 bases short, with 10 bases between. Looked up from germline, CDR1 is MNHNS and CDR2 is SASEGT. The CDR3 nucleotides read TGTGCCAGCAGGGGCCTCCTCGAAGCTTTCTTT. Its translation: CASRGLLEAFF.

This clone was seen once. The CDR3: CASSPGLAGDRQETQYF. The DNA for the CDR3 is TGCGCCAGCAGCCCGGGACTAGCGGGAGACCGCCAAGAGACCCAGTACTTC. The chain is built from TRBV5-1 and TRBJ2-5, with 14 bases fitting TRBD2. V trimming: 4 bases; J trimming: 1 base; junction bases outside the gene matches: 6. This CDR3 contains 17 residues. Germline-derived CDR1 and CDR2 are SGHRS and YFSETQ. Full variable domain (outside the CDR3, taken from reference TRBV5-1 and TRBJ2-5): KAGVTQTPRYLIKTRGQQVTLSCSPISGHRSVSWYQQTPGQGLQFLFEYFSETQRNKGNFPGRFSGRQFSNSRSEMNVSTLELGDSALYLCASSPGLAGDRQETQYFGPGTRLLVL.

The chain recombines TRBV5-1 with TRBJ2-2, with TRBD1 matching 8 bases. The V and J ends lost 4 bases and 4 bases, in that order; junction bases with no gene match: 9. Germline V gene sequence: CDR1 SGHRS, CDR2 YFSETQ. The CDR3 sequence is 16 residues long. CDR3 coding DNA: TGCGCCAGCAGCGGAGGGACAGGCCGGGGCACCGGGGAGCTGTTTTTT. This translates into CASSGGTGRGTGELFF.

The genes are TRBV7-6 and TRBJ1-1, with D possibly being TRBD1 (6 bases). The V end lost 8 bases, the J end lost 5 bases, and 24 bases lay between the germline ends. The CDR3 extends over 16 amino acids. The germline V gene encodes CDR1 SGHVS and CDR2 FNYEAQ. The DNA for the CDR3 is TGTGCCAGCGGCGCTGGGGGGGGCATGGGGGGGACTGAAGCTTTCTTT. It yields the protein CASGAGGGMGGTEAFF.

This chain uses TRBV6-4 with TRBJ2-7; TRBD1 aligns across 9 bases. V trimming: 4 bases; J trimming: 6 bases; junction bases outside the gene matches: 7. Germline CDR1 reads MRHNA; CDR2 reads SNTAGT. CDR3 length equals 14 residues. CDR3 nucleotides: TGTGCCAGCAGTGTCTCACAGGGGGCGGCCGAGCAGTACTTC. Translating it yields CASSVSQGAAEQYF.

This chain's CDR3 is CASSTGTLSYEQYF. The CDR3 DNA sequence: TGTGCCAGCTCGACCGGGACACTAAGCTACGAGCAGTACTTC. V and J are TRBV18 and TRBJ2-7; D may be TRBD1 (6 bases). The CDR3 consists of 14 residues. CDR1 and CDR2 (germline): KGHSH, LQKENI. With 6 bases removed from V and 3 bases from J, the gap between germline ends came to 15 bases.

The chain couples TRBV18 to TRBJ2-3, with D hard to call. The CDR3 runs 14 residues. Trimming left V 2 bases short and J 2 bases short, with 8 bases between. Per the germline V gene, CDR1 is KGHSH and CDR2 is LQKENI. The CDR3 DNA reads TGTGCCAGCTCACCATCGGTCCCCACAGATACGCAGTATTTT. Amino acid sequence: CASSPSVPTDTQYF. Supplemented by reference TRBV18 and TRBJ2-3, the full variable domain reads NAGVMQNPRHLVRRRGQEARLRCSPMKGHSHVYWYRQLPEEGLKFMVYLQKENIIDESGMPKERFSAEFPKEGPSILRIQQVVRGDSAAYFCASSPSVPTDTQYFGPGTRLTVL.

The chain links TRBV25-1 to TRBJ2-3; perhaps TRBD2 as D (6 bases). The V end lost 2 bases, the J end lost 4 bases, and 19 bases lay between the germline ends. CDR1 is MGHDK, CDR2 SYGVNS, per germline. The CDR3 contains 17 residues. CDR3 region: CASSEGPRRGGADTQYF. The CDR3 nucleotides are TGTGCCAGCAGTGAAGGGCCTAGGCGGGGCGGGGCAGATACGCAGTATTTT.

This chain uses TRBV27 with TRBJ1-5, with no clear D. Trimming pared 0 bases from V and 3 bases from J, leaving 6 bases between. The CDR3 extends over 14 amino acids. The germline V gene encodes CDR1 MNHEY and CDR2 SMNVEV (reference sequence). CDR3 DNA sequence: TGTGCCAGCAGTTTATCGGCCCCCAATCAGCCCCAGCATTTT. Its protein is CASSLSAPNQPQHF.

The V call is TRBV5-1, the J call TRBJ2-2; D might be TRBD1 (6 bases). CDR1 and CDR2 from the germline V gene are SGHRS and YFSETQ. V was trimmed by 4 bases and J by 7 bases, leaving 14 bases between them. This CDR3 is built from 14 residues. Here the CDR3 DNA reads TGCGCCAGCAGCGGGGGCAGGGGCGACGGGGAGCTGTTTTTT. This codes for CASSGGRGDGELFF. The full variable domain, rest sourced from reference TRBV5-1 and TRBJ2-2, is KAGVTQTPRYLIKTRGQQVTLSCSPISGHRSVSWYQQTPGQGLQFLFEYFSETQRNKGNFPGRFSGRQFSNSRSEMNVSTLELGDSALYLCASSGGRGDGELFFGEGSRLTVL.

V and J are TRBV19 and TRBJ1-2; TRBD1 agrees at 7 bases. CDR3 length: 13 residues. CDR1 LNHDA and CDR2 SQIVND come from the germline V gene (reference sequence). Trimming removed 8 bases from V and 1 base from J; junction bases left unmatched: 4. The DNA of the CDR3 is TGTGCCAGTTCAGACAGGGATAACTATGGCTACACCTTC. Protein: CASSDRDNYGYTF.

The rearrangement links TRBV5-1 to TRBJ2-3; weak D call: TRBD1 (5 bases). Trimming took off 1 base at V and 4 bases at J, with 10 bases between the two ends. CDR3 length: 14 amino acids. Germline assignment: CDR1 SGHRS and CDR2 YFSETQ. The CDR3: CASSLSQGSDTQYF. CDR3 bases: TGCGCCAGCAGCTTGTCGCAGGGATCAGATACGCAGTATTTT.

The DNA for the CDR3 is TGTGCCAGCAGCGTAGAACAGGGGGAAATCACTGAAGCTTTCTTT. Protein product: CASSVEQGEITEAFF. J is TRBJ1-1 and V is TRBV9; 8 positions match TRBD1. The CDR3 is 15 residues long. CDR1 SGDLS and CDR2 YYNGEE come from the germline V gene. V was pared by 0 bases and J by 4 bases, with 5 bases of the junction left unmatched.

The V call is TRBV5-1, the J call TRBJ1-4; D remains ambiguous. V dropped 2 bases and J dropped 5 bases, with 13 bases sitting between them. Germline CDR1 and CDR2: SGHRS and YFSETQ. CDR3 length: 15 amino acids. For the CDR3, the DNA is TGCGCCAGCAGCTTTTCGCGTAACGAGAATGAAAAACTGTTTTTT. Its protein is CASSFSRNENEKLFF.

The chain employs TRBV6-1 and TRBJ1-2; perhaps TRBD1 as D (5 bases). This CDR3 has 14 amino acids. Germline CDR1 reads MNHNS; CDR2 reads SASEGT. Trimming shortened V by 2 bases and J by 5 bases, and 12 bases separated the two germline ends. The CDR3 DNA is TGTGCCAGCAGTGAATATGGGGAGGGGTATGGCTACACCTTC. Translated: CASSEYGEGYGYTF.